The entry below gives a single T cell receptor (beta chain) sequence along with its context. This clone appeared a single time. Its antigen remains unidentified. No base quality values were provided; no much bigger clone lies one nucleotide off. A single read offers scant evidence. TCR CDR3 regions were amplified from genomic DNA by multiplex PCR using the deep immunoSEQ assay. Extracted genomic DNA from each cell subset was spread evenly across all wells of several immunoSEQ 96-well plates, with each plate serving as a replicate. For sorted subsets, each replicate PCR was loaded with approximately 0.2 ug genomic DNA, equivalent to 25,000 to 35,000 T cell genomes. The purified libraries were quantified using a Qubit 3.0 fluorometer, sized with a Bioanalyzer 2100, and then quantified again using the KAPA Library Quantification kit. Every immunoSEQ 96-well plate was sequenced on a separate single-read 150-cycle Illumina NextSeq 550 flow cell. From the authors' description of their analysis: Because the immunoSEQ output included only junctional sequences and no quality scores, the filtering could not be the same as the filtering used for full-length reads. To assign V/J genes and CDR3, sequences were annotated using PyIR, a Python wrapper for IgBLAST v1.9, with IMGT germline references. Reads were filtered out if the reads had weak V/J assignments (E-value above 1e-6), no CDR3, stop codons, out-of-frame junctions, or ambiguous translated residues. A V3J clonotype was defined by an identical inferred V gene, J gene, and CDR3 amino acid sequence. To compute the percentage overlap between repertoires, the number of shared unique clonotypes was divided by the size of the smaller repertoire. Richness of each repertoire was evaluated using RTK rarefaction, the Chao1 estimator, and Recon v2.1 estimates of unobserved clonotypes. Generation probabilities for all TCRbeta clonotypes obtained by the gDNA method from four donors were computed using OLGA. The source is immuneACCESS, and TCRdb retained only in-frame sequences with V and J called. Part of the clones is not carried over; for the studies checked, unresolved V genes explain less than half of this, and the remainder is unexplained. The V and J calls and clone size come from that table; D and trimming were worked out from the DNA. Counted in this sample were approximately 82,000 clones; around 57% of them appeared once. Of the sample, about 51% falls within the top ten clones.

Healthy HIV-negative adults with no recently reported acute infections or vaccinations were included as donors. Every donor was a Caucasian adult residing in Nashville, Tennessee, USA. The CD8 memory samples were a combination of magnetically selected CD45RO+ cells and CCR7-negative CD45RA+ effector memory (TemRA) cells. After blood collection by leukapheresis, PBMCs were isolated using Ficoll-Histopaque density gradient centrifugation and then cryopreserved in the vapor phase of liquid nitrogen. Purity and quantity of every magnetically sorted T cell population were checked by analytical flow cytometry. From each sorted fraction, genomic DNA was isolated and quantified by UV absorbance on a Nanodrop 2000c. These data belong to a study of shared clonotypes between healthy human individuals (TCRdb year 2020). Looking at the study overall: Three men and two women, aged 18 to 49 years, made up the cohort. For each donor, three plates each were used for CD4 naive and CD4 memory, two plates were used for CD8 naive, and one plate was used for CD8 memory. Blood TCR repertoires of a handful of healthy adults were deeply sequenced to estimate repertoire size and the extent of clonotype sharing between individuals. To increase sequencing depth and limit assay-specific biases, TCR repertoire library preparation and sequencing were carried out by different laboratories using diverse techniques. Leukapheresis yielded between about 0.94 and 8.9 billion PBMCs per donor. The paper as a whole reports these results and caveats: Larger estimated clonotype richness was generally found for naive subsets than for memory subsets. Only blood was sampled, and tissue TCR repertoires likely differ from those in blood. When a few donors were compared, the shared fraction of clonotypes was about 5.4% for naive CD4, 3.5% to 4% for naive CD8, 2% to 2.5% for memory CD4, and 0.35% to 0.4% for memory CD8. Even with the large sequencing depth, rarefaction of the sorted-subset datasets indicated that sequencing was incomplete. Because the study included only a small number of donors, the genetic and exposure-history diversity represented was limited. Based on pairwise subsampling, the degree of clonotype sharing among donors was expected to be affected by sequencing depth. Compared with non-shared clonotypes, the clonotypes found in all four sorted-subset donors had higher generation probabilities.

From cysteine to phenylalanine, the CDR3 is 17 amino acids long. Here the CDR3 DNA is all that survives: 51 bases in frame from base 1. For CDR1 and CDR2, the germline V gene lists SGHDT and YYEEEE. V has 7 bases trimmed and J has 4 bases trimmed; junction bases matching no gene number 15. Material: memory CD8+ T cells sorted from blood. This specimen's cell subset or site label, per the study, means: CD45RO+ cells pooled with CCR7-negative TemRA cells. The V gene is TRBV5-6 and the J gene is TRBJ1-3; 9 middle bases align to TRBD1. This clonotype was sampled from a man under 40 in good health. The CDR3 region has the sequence CASYAGTGRLEGNTIYF. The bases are TGTGCCAGCTACGCCGGGACAGGGAGATTGGAAGGAAACACCATATATTTT.